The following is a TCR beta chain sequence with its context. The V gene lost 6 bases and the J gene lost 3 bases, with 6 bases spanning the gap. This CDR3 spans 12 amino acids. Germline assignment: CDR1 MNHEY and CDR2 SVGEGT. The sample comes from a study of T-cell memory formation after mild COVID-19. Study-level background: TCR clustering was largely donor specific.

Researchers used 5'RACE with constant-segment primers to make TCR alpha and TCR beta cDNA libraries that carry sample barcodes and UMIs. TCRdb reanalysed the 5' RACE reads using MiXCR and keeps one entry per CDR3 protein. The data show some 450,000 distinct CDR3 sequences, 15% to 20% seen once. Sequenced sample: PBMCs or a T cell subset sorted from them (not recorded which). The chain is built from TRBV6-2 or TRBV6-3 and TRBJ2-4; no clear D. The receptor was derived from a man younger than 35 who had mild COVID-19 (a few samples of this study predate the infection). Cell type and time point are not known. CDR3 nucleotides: TGTGCCAGCAGGAATGGCAAAAACATTCAGTACTTC. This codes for CASRNGKNIQYF.